This T cell receptor beta chain was captured by sequencing in a study of shared clonotypes between healthy human individuals. For the study at large: Aged between 18 and 49, the donors were a couple of women and a few men.

This clone has just a few counts. Antigen: not known. Study findings and constraints: With several donors compared, around 4.7% of naive CD4 clonotypes were shared.

CDR1 and CDR2 from the germline V gene are SEHNR and FQNEAQ (reference sequence). CDR3 size: 16 residues. V lost 5 bases to trimming and J lost 0 bases; unmatched junction nucleotides: 9. Assay execution took place at the deep level. Across several immunoSEQ plates, the genomic DNA of each subset was split evenly. Repertoires were generated with immunoSEQ multiplex PCR, while TCRdb's copy carries only in-frame clones and drops some. The sample has 2 million to 3 million clones, around nine tenths seen once. This TCR was recovered from a man in his late teens or twenties in good health. The chain joins TRBV7-9 to TRBJ1-1; 7 nucleotides line up with TRBD1. Source material: naive CD4+ T cells sorted from blood. Subset here: CD45RA+ positively selected. The CDR3 sequence: CASSPDRDPMNTEAFF. CDR3 in DNA: TGTGCCAGCAGCCCCGACAGGGACCCTATGAACACTGAAGCTTTCTTT.